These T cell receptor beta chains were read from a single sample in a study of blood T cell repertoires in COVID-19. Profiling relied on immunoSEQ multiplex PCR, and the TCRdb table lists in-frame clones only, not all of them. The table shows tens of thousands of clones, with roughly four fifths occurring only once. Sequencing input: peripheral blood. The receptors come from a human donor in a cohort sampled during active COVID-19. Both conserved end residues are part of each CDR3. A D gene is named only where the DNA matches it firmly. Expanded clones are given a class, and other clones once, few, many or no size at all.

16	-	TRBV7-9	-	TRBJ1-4	CASTGPEHFPNEKLFF	TGTGCCAGCACCGGGCCCGAGCATTTCCCAAATGAAAAACTGTTTTTT
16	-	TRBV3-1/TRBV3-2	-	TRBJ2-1	CASSQVAAVLNNEQFF	TGTGCCAGCAGCCAAGTCGCGGCAGTTCTTAACAATGAGCAGTTCTTC
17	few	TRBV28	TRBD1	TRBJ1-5	CASSLFYYRGLNQPQHF	TGTGCCAGCAGTTTATTCTACTACAGGGGGCTAAATCAGCCCCAGCATTTT
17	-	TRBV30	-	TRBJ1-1	CAWSVLQGRRAIYGAFF	TGTGCCTGGAGTGTCTTACAAGGACGGAGGGCGATCTATGGAGCTTTCTTT
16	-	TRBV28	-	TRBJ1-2	CASSLALREGFEGYTF	TGTGCCAGCAGTTTAGCGTTGAGGGAGGGGTTTGAAGGCTACACCTTC
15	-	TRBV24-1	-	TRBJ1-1	CATSDGDTVNTEAFF	TGTGCCACCAGTGATGGAGATACGGTGAACACTGAAGCTTTCTTT
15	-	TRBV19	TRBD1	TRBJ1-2	CASSRGQGVNYGYTF	TGTGCCAGTAGTCGGGGACAGGGGGTTAACTATGGCTACACCTTC
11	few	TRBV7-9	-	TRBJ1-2	CASSLGTGYTF	TGTGCCAGCAGCTTAGGAACAGGCTACACCTTC
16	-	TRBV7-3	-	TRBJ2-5	CASSSGRGGRQETQYF	TGTGCCAGCAGCTCAGGGCGCGGAGGGCGTCAAGAGACCCAGTACTTC
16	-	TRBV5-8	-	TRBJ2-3	CASSLGGRGGTDTQYF	TGTGCCAGCAGCTTGGGTGGCAGGGGAGGGACAGATACGCAGTATTTT
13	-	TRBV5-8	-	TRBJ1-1	CASSLVGVRKAFF	TGTGCCAGCAGCTTGGTGGGCGTTCGAAAAGCTTTCTTT
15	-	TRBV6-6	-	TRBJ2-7	CASSYALKSSYEQYF	TGTGCCAGCAGTTACGCCTTAAAGAGCTCCTACGAGCAGTACTTC
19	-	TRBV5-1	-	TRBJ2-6	CASSVQRLGGSSGANVLTF	TGCGCCAGCAGCGTCCAACGCCTGGGGGGAAGCTCTGGGGCCAACGTCCTGACTTTC
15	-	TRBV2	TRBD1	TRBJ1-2	CASSDTGGLTYGYTF	TGTGCCAGCAGTGATACAGGGGGGTTAACTTATGGCTACACCTTC
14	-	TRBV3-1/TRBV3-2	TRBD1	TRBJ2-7	CASSQDAGGYEQYF	TGTGCCAGCAGCCAAGATGCAGGGGGATACGAGCAGTACTTC
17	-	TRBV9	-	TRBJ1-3	CASSPRGRGNSGNTIYF	TGTGCCAGCAGCCCCCGGGGGAGGGGCAACTCGGGAAATACCATATATTTT
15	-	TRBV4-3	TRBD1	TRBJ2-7	CASSPQVQGAYEQYF	TGCGCCAGCAGCCCTCAGGTTCAGGGGGCCTACGAGCAGTACTTC
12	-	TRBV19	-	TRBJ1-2	CASSMGAWGYTF	TGTGCCAGTAGTATGGGGGCATGGGGCTACACCTTC
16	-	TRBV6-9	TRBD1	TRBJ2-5	CASSYNRGRPGETQYF	TGTGCCAGCAGTTATAACAGGGGGCGCCCCGGTGAGACCCAGTACTTC
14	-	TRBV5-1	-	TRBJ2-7	CASSLGDNAYEQYF	TGCGCCAGCAGCTTGGGGGACAACGCCTACGAGCAGTACTTC
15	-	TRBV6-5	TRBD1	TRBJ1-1	CASSYSTTGGEDAFF	TGTGCCAGCAGTTACTCAACTACAGGGGGCGAAGACGCTTTCTTT
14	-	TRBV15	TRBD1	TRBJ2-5	CATSRDRGEETQYF	TGTGCCACCAGCAGGGACAGGGGCGAAGAGACCCAGTACTTC